Below are 11 T cell receptor beta chains sequenced from a single sample in a study of shared clonotypes between healthy human individuals. The naive CD8 fraction comprised CD45RO-negative cells positively selected for CCR7 and excluded terminally differentiated effector memory CD45RA+ cells. The method was immunoSEQ multiplex PCR; TCRdb's version includes in-frame clones alone and lacks a portion of them. The sample has around 2.1 million clones, approximately 94% seen once; the top ten hold under 2%. Sample: naive CD8+ T cells from PBMCs. These receptors were obtained from a man between 18 and 29 years old in good health. Some clones in this sample may be carry-over from other donors' samples.

The CDR3 bases are TGCAGCGTCGAAACTAGACGGGAGACAGATACGCAGTATTTT. It yields the protein CSVETRRETDTQYF. The V gene is TRBV29-1, the J gene TRBJ2-3; a possible D gene is TRBD2 (6 bases). Germline CDR1 and CDR2: SQVTM and ANQGSEA. V gave up 6 bases and J gave up 3 bases, with 16 bases separating them. CDR3 length: 14 residues.

This clone has more than one count but fewer than ten. The same CDR3 is also encoded by other DNA sequences in this sample. This rearrangement joins TRBV14 to TRBJ2-5, with D perhaps matching TRBD2 (6 bases). Trimming removed 6 bases from V and 2 bases from J, with 13 bases in between. Germline lookup yields CDR1 SGHDN and CDR2 FVKESK. CDR3 length: 14 amino acids. The CDR3 region is CASSRRLGQETQYF. The CDR3 nucleotides are TGTGCCAGCAGTCGGAGACTAGGGCAAGAGACCCAGTACTTC.

The V call is TRBV2, the J call TRBJ2-5, with TRBD1 matching 7 bases. With 7 bases clipped from V and 1 base from J, the junction kept 6 bases outside the gene matches. CDR1 and CDR2 (germline): SNHLY, FYNNEI. The CDR3 has 14 amino acids. In nucleotides, the CDR3 is TGTGCCAGCACCGGCAGGGGGAGCCAAGAGACCCAGTACTTC. This translates into CASTGRGSQETQYF.

The V call is TRBV18, the J call TRBJ2-1; no reliable D call. V lost 5 bases, J lost 3 bases, and 23 bases lay in between. This CDR3 comprises 18 residues. Germline values: CDR1 KGHSH, CDR2 LQKENI. This CDR3 reads CASSYQRIESWNYNEQFF. As DNA, the CDR3 is TGTGCCAGCTCATACCAGAGGATAGAGAGCTGGAACTACAATGAGCAGTTCTTC.

V usage is TRBV27 and J usage is TRBJ2-7, with 10 bases that match TRBD2. CDR1 MNHEY and CDR2 SMNVEV come from the germline V gene (reference sequence). The trim removed 4 bases at V and 6 bases at J, leaving 15 bases unmatched. This CDR3 contains 17 residues. The CDR3 sequence: CASSSQHLTSGKAEQYF. The CDR3 DNA reads TGTGCCAGCAGTTCCCAACACCTAACTAGCGGGAAAGCCGAGCAGTACTTC.

V is TRBV7-3 and J is TRBJ2-4; 8 bases agree with TRBD2. The CDR3 runs to 17 residues. J lost 0 bases, V lost 5 bases, and 9 bases had no gene match. CDR1 is SGHTA, CDR2 FQGTGA, per germline. The CDR3 loop is CASSPGGGRLAKNIQYF. Here the CDR3 DNA reads TGTGCCAGCAGCCCCGGCGGGGGGCGGTTAGCCAAAAACATTCAGTACTTC. Using reference TRBV7-3 and TRBJ2-4 for the parts outside the CDR3, the full variable domain is GAGVSQTPSNKVTEKGKYVELRCDPISGHTALYWYRQSLGQGPEFLIYFQGTGAADDSGLPNDRFFAVRPEGSVSTLKIQRTERGDSAVYLCASSPGGGRLAKNIQYFGAGTRLSVL.

The genes are TRBV28 and TRBJ2-7, with D possibly called TRBD1 or TRBD2 (5 bases each). The V gene's germline CDR1 is MDHEN and CDR2 SYDVKM. The V end was cut by 5 bases, the J end by 3 bases, with 26 bases between. This CDR3 region has 18 residues. The CDR3 sequence: CASSTRDGSSSQFYEQYF. The CDR3 DNA reads as TGTGCCAGCAGTACGAGGGACGGATCTTCTTCGCAATTCTACGAGCAGTACTTC.

CDR3 sequence (DNA): TGTGCCAGCAGTGCCGCTAAGGATACGCAGTATTTT. Protein: CASSAAKDTQYF. This chain links TRBV6-5 with TRBJ2-3; D unresolved. Trimming removed 5 bases at V and 6 bases at J, with 9 bases between. Germline V gene data show CDR1 as MNHEY and CDR2 as SVGAGI. The CDR3 extends over 12 amino acids.

The chain couples TRBV4-2 to TRBJ1-5, with 9 bases identical to TRBD1. Looked up from germline, CDR1 is LGHNA and CDR2 is YNFKEQ. V was pared by 4 bases and J by 7 bases, with 14 bases of the junction left unmatched. The CDR3 totals 17 residues. CDR3 sequence: CASSPDPGQGFWQPQHF. The CDR3 DNA reads TGTGCCAGCAGCCCGGACCCGGGACAGGGCTTTTGGCAGCCCCAGCATTTT.

About this clone: Other DNA sequences in this sample translate to the same CDR3. The CDR3 region is CASSVAQGTYGYTF. CDR3 nucleotide sequence: TGTGCCAGCAGCGTAGCGCAGGGTACCTATGGCTACACCTTC. The V and J genes are TRBV9 and TRBJ1-2, with D perhaps matching TRBD1 (5 bases). Trimming stripped 0 bases from V and 4 bases from J, with 10 bases between. CDR3 size: 14 residues. In germline, CDR1 is SGDLS, CDR2 YYNGEE.

This CDR3 is CASSLGRSNTEAFF. CDR3 DNA: TGTGCCAGCAGCCTCGGACGATCCAACACTGAAGCTTTCTTT. This chain joins TRBV4-2 and TRBJ1-1; D gene uncertain. The V gene lost 4 bases and the J gene lost 2 bases, with 11 bases spanning the gap. CDR3 length: 14 amino acids. Germline CDR1 reads LGHNA; CDR2 reads YNFKEQ.